The 11 T cell receptor beta chains presented below share a single source sample, sequenced in a study of tumor and adjacent non-tumor tissue in lung cancer. The library came from three nested PCR rounds adapted from ARM-PCR protocols. TCRdb called the multiplex PCR reads again in MiXCR, with one record for every CDR3 protein. The sample gives tens of thousands of distinct CDR3 sequences, roughly 80% of which show up once; about 51% is in the top ten. This sample's RNA came from whole unsorted tissue. Distant lung tissue was collected more than 3 cm away from the tumor edge. Material for sequencing was distant non-tumor lung tissue. All receptors come from a man aged 60-69 years with non-small cell lung cancer.

For this clonotype: The conserved closing phenylalanine or tryptophan is absent in this CDR3, likely reflecting a read error. This chain connects TRBV6-6 to TRBJ2-5; possible D gene TRBD2, 6 bases. Per the germline V gene, CDR1 is MNHNY and CDR2 is SVGAGI (reference sequence). This CDR3 has 17 amino acids. The CDR3 coding sequence is TGTGCCTGCAGTTACTCGAGTAGCAGGAGGGCCGGAGAGACCCAGTACTCC. This encodes CACSYSSSRRAGETQYS.

With regard to this clonotype: The junction departs from the called germline gene at one end, perhaps through a read error. The V and J genes are TRBV11-2 and TRBJ2-7, with D possibly being TRBD1 or TRBD2 (6 bases each). The CDR3 contains 16 residues. Germline V lookup: CDR1 SGHAT, CDR2 FQNNGV. Written as DNA, the CDR3 is TGTGCCAGTAGCTTAGCCCGAGGGGGGCCCAACTACGAGCAGTACTTC. This codes for CASSLARGGPNYEQYF.

Turning to this clonotype: Compared with germline, one end of the junction differs, possibly owing to a read error. The rearrangement links TRBV6-6 to TRBJ1-2; D is possibly TRBD1 (6 bases). Germline V gives CDR1 MNHNY, CDR2 SVGAGI (reference sequence). The CDR3 runs to 15 residues. This CDR3 is CASRTGNRGGPVYTF. The CDR3 DNA follows: TGTGCCAGCCGCACAGGGAATAGGGGTGGGCCTGTCTACACCTTT.

For this clonotype: The junction departs from the called germline gene at one end, perhaps through a read error. This rearrangement joins TRBV12-3 or TRBV12-4 to TRBJ2-5; D is perhaps TRBD2 (5 bases). This CDR3 spans 13 amino acids. The chain's CDR3 is CASNLSPAETQYF. In nucleotides, the CDR3 is TGTGCCAGCAATTTAAGTCCAGCGGAGACCCAGTATTTC.

Note on this clonotype: The junction and the germline gene differ at one end; a read error may be behind it. The gene calls are TRBV6-5 and TRBJ1-1; no clear D gene. This CDR3 spans 13 amino acids. Germline CDR1 is MNHEY and CDR2 is SVGAGI. The CDR3 here is CANSSVSSREAFF. For the CDR3, the DNA is TGTGCCAACAGTAGCGTTAGTTCTCGGGAAGCTTTCTTT.

The chain joins TRBV2 to TRBJ1-5; no clear D gene. V shed 2 bases and J shed 8 bases, with 19 bases lying between them. Germline V gene sequence: CDR1 SNHLY, CDR2 FYNNEI. The CDR3 has 16 amino acids. CDR3 residues: CASSEWSGETGKPQHF. The CDR3 DNA reads as TGTGCCAGCAGTGAATGGTCTGGGGAAACGGGCAAGCCCCAGCATTTT.

Concerning this clonotype: This may be a read error, as it is one base from a much larger clone. The rearrangement links TRBV6-2 or TRBV6-3 to TRBJ2-6, with D unresolved. The CDR3 is made up of 14 amino acids. Germline V lookup: CDR1 MNHEY, CDR2 SVGEGT. The CDR3 sequence is CAISYSSGANVLTF. Here the CDR3 DNA reads TGTGCCATCAGTTACTCCTCTGGGGCCAACGTCCTGACTTTC.

This chain links TRBV20-1 with TRBJ1-5; TRBD1 matches at 9 bases. The germline V gene encodes CDR1 DFQATT and CDR2 SNEGSKA (reference sequence). The CDR3 is 19 amino acids. The V and J ends lost 5 bases and 4 bases, in that order; junction bases with no gene match: 21. CDR3 bases: TGCAGTGCTGGAGGGGAGGGTACAGGGGGCATAGTAGCAAATCAGCCCCAGCATTTT. Its protein is CSAGGEGTGGIVANQPQHF.

As concerns this clonotype: No conserved phenylalanine or tryptophan is present at the end of the CDR3, so a read error is the likely explanation. J is TRBJ2-3 and V is TRBV6-5, with no clear D. Germline lookup yields CDR1 MNHEY and CDR2 SVGAGI. The CDR3 totals 12 residues. The CDR3 DNA is TGTGCCATCAGCGCAGGCACGGATACGCAGTATTAT. Translation gives CAISAGTDTQYY.

Of note for this clonotype: The conserved final phenylalanine or tryptophan is absent from the CDR3, which likely points to a read error. The rearrangement uses TRBV6-1 and TRBJ1-1; D unresolved. This CDR3 has 15 residues. CDR1 and CDR2 from the germline V gene are MNHNS and SASEGT. CDR3 sequence reads: CPSSDGPGAGTEAFS. Here the CDR3 DNA reads TGTCCCAGCAGCGATGGGCCGGGAGCCGGAACTGAAGCTTTCTCT.

With respect to this clonotype: Since the CDR3 does not end with the conserved phenylalanine or tryptophan, this likely comes from a read error. DNA for the CDR3: TGCATTGCTAGGAGGTCCGATCATAGCAATCAGCCCCAGCATCTT. Protein: CIARRSDHSNQPQHL. The chain recombines TRBV20-1 with TRBJ1-5; D remains unclear. Germline assignment: CDR1 DFQATT and CDR2 SNEGSKA (reference sequence). The CDR3 contains 15 residues.